The 2 T cell receptor beta chains given below trace back to one sample, sequenced in a study of cytomegalovirus exposure and HLA in healthy donors. Amplification used 60 Vbeta primers and 13 Jbeta primers. Sequencing was performed with immunoSEQ multiplex PCR; in TCRdb, only in-frame clones are kept and a portion is missing. The data show about 34,000 clones, about two thirds seen once. The material sequenced was PBMCs. The origin of the receptors is a man aged 35-49 years in good health and CMV-seropositive.

This clone showed up just a few times. This chain joins TRBV19 and TRBJ1-3; D not certain. V dropped 1 base and J dropped 2 bases, with 9 bases sitting between them. There are 15 residues in the CDR3. The germline CDR1 and CDR2 sequences are LNHDA and SQIVND (reference sequence). The CDR3 DNA follows: TGTGCCAGTAGTATAGGTCCATCAGCTGGAAACACCATATATTTT. The encoded protein is CASSIGPSAGNTIYF.

The chain employs TRBV7-8 and TRBJ2-1; tentative D call: TRBD1 (7 bases). Germline V gene data show CDR1 as SGHVS and CDR2 as FQNEAQ. The V end was cut by 6 bases, the J end by 3 bases, with 9 bases between. The length of the CDR3 is 13 residues. CDR3 region: CASRRDSYNEQFF. DNA for the CDR3: TGTGCCAGCAGGCGGGACAGCTACAATGAGCAGTTCTTC.